Each of the 23 T cell receptor beta chains below was sequenced from the same sample in a study of T cell repertoires in cytomegalovirus infection (dated by TCRdb to between 2018 and 2021). The treatment or condition label corresponds to: in vitro stimulation with specific CMV peptide epitopes to enrich CMV-specific T cells. Their antigens remain unidentified. Sequencing instrument: Illumina HiSeq 1500. Using fastp trimming at Q25 and MiXCR clonotype assembly, TCRdb reanalyzed the public sequencing data and kept in-frame beta chains. Identical CDR3 proteins give one entry, which carries the most common genes and DNA. The sample table holds about 920,000 distinct CDR3 sequences, of which approximately 31% were seen once. Jointly, the top ten make up around an eighth of the sample. This material consisted of cultured CD8+ T cells from PBMCs, taken from culture after CMV antigen stimulation. Receptor source: a human donor in good health (CMV status not recorded). Some clones in this sample may be carry-over from other donors' samples.

Many counts were recorded for this clonotype. The gene calls are TRBV7-2 and TRBJ2-6; D is unclear. The V gene's germline CDR1 is SGHTA and CDR2 FQGNSA. V gave up 0 bases and J gave up 4 bases, with 10 bases separating them. The CDR3 contains 16 residues. CDR3 region: CASSLAGFKGANVLTF. CDR3 in DNA: TGTGCCAGCAGCTTAGCAGGTTTTAAGGGGGCCAACGTCCTGACTTTC.

This clonotype came up many times. This chain connects TRBV6-1 to TRBJ2-2; D not certain. From germline, CDR1 is MNHNS and CDR2 SASEGT. Trimming shortened V by 5 bases and J by 1 base, and 20 bases separated the two germline ends. The CDR3 totals 18 residues. The CDR3 here is CASSYTPRPNLNTGELFF. The CDR3, as DNA: TGTGCCAGCAGTTATACCCCGAGACCTAATTTGAACACCGGGGAGCTGTTTTTT.

The gene calls are TRBV19 and TRBJ2-1, with 7 bases matching TRBD2. CDR1 and CDR2 (germline): LNHDA, SQIVND (reference sequence). The CDR3 consists of 11 residues. CDR3 sequence (DNA): TGTAGCAGCGGGGATAACAATGAGCAGTTCTTC. This translates into CSSGDNNEQFF.

In this sample, this clonotype turned up a few times. The chain employs TRBV24-1 and TRBJ2-1; 12 positions agree with TRBD1. Germline CDR1 reads KGHDR; CDR2 reads SFDVKD. This CDR3 comprises 15 residues. V dropped 11 bases and J dropped 7; count of bases not matched to a gene: 11. The CDR3 here is CAITFRDRGQNEQFF. The DNA for the CDR3 is TGTGCCATCACGTTCCGGGACAGGGGGCAGAATGAGCAGTTCTTC.

This clonotype was detected only a few times. This sequence joins TRBV7-9 and TRBJ2-3, with 8 bases aligning to TRBD2. Germline CDR1 reads SEHNR; CDR2 reads FQNEAQ (reference sequence). The CDR3 runs 16 residues. The ends lost 3 bases at V and 2 bases at J; junction bases unmatched: 7. In nucleotides, the CDR3 is TGTGCCAGCAGCTTTAAGCGGGGGCTAACCACAGATACGCAGTATTTT. Its protein product is CASSFKRGLTTDTQYF.

This clonotype was observed many times. This chain joins TRBV7-6 and TRBJ2-6, with D hard to call. The CDR3 loop spans 16 amino acids. Germline-derived CDR1 and CDR2 are SGHVS and FNYEAQ. V shed 1 base and J shed 2 bases, with 9 bases lying between them. CDR3 DNA sequence: TGTGCCAGCAGCTTAGGCCCCGGAGCTGGGGCCAACGTCCTGACTTTC. Protein product: CASSLGPGAGANVLTF.

The J gene is TRBJ2-7, the V gene TRBV27; D not certain. Germline loops: CDR1 MNHEY, CDR2 SMNVEV (reference sequence). Trimming cost V 5 bases and J 2 bases, with 10 bases left between them. CDR3 length equals 13 residues. In DNA form, the CDR3 reads TGTGCCAGCAGTCCTGAGGCAGCCTACGAGCAGTACTTC. Amino acid sequence: CASSPEAAYEQYF.

This clonotype appeared many times. This rearrangement joins TRBV7-2 to TRBJ1-4; a possible D gene is TRBD1 (5 bases). The germline gives CDR1 SGHTA, CDR2 FQGNSA. Between the trimmed V and J ends, which lost 0 bases and 7 bases, there was a span of 15 bases. CDR3 length: 16 amino acids. The CDR3 is CASSLAVGAATEKLFF. CDR3 coding DNA: TGTGCCAGCAGCTTAGCCGTAGGGGCGGCTACTGAAAAACTGTTTTTT.

V is TRBV6-6 and J is TRBJ2-7, with D perhaps matching TRBD1 (6 bases). The CDR3 spans 13 residues. Germline CDR1 reads MNHNY; CDR2 reads SVGAGI (reference sequence). The germline V and J ends were trimmed by 2 bases and 6 bases, with 11 bases remaining between them. The CDR3 protein is CASSYPDRSEQYV. Written as DNA, the CDR3 is TGTGCCAGCAGTTACCCGGACAGAAGCGAGCAGTACGTC.

This clonotype occurred a few times. The V call is TRBV6-2 or TRBV6-3, the J call TRBJ2-5; 12 bases map to TRBD1. Per the germline V gene, CDR1 is MNHEY and CDR2 is SVGEGT. This CDR3 comprises 19 residues. The trim removed 0 bases at V and 4 bases at J, leaving 12 bases unmatched. The CDR3 sequence is CASSYSGAPGTGGGETQYF. CDR3 coding DNA: TGTGCCAGCAGTTACTCGGGGGCCCCAGGGACAGGGGGCGGAGAGACCCAGTACTTC.

Only a few counts were recorded for this clonotype. The chain uses TRBV7-6 and TRBJ1-2; no clear D gene. The germline V gene encodes CDR1 SGHVS and CDR2 FNYEAQ. Trimming left V 2 bases short and J 8 bases short, with 12 bases between. This CDR3 comprises 13 residues. DNA of the CDR3: TGTGCCAGCAGCTTACGAGGACGAGGAGGCTACACCTTC. Its protein is CASSLRGRGGYTF. Complete variable domain (other parts from reference TRBV7-6 and TRBJ1-2): GAGVSQSPRYKVTKRGQDVALRCDPISGHVSLYWYRQALGQGPEFLTYFNYEAQQDKSGLPNDRFSAERPEGSISTLTIQRTEQRDSAMYRCASSLRGRGGYTFGSGTRLTVV.

The chain recombines TRBV5-1 with TRBJ2-7, with D possibly being TRBD1 (7 bases). This CDR3 is built from 13 residues. Trimming shortened V by 4 bases and J by 3 bases, and 11 bases separated the two germline ends. From germline, CDR1 is SGHRS and CDR2 YFSETQ. The CDR3 nucleotides are TGCGCCAGCAGCGCGGGACAGAACTACGAGCAGTACTTC. Encoded protein: CASSAGQNYEQYF.

The rearrangement uses TRBV5-6 and TRBJ2-1, with 14 bases aligning to TRBD2. Germline values: CDR1 SGHDT, CDR2 YYEEEE. CDR3 length: 17 amino acids. Trimming took 3 bases from V and 5 from J; bases not matched to a gene: 7. The CDR3 DNA is TGTGCCAGCAGCTCGGGGACTAGCGGGGGCCCCCACAATGAGCAGTTCTTC. Protein product: CASSSGTSGGPHNEQFF. Full variable domain (outside the CDR3, taken from reference TRBV5-6 and TRBJ2-1): DAGVTQSPTHLIKTRGQQVTLRCSPKSGHDTVSWYQQALGQGPQFIFQYYEEEERQRGNFPDRFSGHQFPNYSSELNVNALLLGDSALYLCASSSGTSGGPHNEQFFGPGTRLTVL.

The rearrangement uses TRBV28 and TRBJ2-1; TRBD2 matches at 12 bases. Trimming at V came to 5 bases and at J to 4 bases, leaving 12 bases not matched to a gene. There are 18 residues in the CDR3. Germline V gives CDR1 MDHEN, CDR2 SYDVKM. As DNA, the CDR3 is TGTGCCAGCAGTCCCCATATATGGACTAGCGGGGAATACAATGAGCAGTTCTTC. Encoded protein: CASSPHIWTSGEYNEQFF.

The rearrangement links TRBV6-5 to TRBJ1-2, with unresolved D. CDR3 length: 14 residues. V was cut by 0 bases and J by 5 bases, with 10 bases left in between. Germline CDR1 and CDR2: MNHEY and SVGAGI. The CDR3 reads CASSYSPAYYGYTF. DNA of the CDR3: TGTGCCAGCAGTTACTCTCCGGCATATTATGGCTACACCTTC.

In its sample, this clonotype was seen a few times. The V call is TRBV7-2, the J call TRBJ2-3; no firm D call. Germline V CDR1 and CDR2: SGHTA, FQGNSA. Between the trimmed V and J ends, which lost 2 bases and 0 bases, there was a span of 9 bases. The CDR3 is 15 amino acids. The CDR3 spells CASSLIVQSTDTQYF. The CDR3 DNA is TGTGCCAGCAGCTTAATCGTGCAGAGCACAGATACGCAGTATTTT. Full variable domain (missing parts from reference TRBV7-2 and TRBJ2-3): GAGVSQSPSNKVTEKGKDVELRCDPISGHTALYWYRQSLGQGLEFLIYFQGNSAPDKSGLPSDRFSAERTGGSVSTLTIQRTQQEDSAVYLCASSLIVQSTDTQYFGPGTRLTVL.

The chain recombines TRBV14 with TRBJ1-3; maybe TRBD1 (5 bases). Trimming stripped 2 bases from V and 0 bases from J, with 11 bases between. CDR1 and CDR2 from the germline V gene are SGHDN and FVKESK. This CDR3 has 16 amino acids. The CDR3 is CASSQNPGTSGNTIYF. The DNA of the CDR3 is TGTGCCAGCAGCCAAAACCCCGGGACCTCTGGAAACACCATATATTTT.

The chain joins TRBV10-3 to TRBJ1-5; TRBD1 agrees at 12 bases. From germline, CDR1 is ENHRY and CDR2 SYGVKD. The CDR3 length is 15 residues. V dropped 8 bases and J dropped 3; count of bases not matched to a gene: 5. The CDR3 protein is CAISGTGGPNQPQHF. The CDR3 DNA sequence: TGTGCCATCTCCGGGACAGGGGGCCCCAATCAGCCCCAGCATTTT.

This clonotype has a handful of counts. The V gene is TRBV27, the J gene TRBJ2-2, with TRBD1 matching 11 bases. Trimming removed 4 bases from V and 1 base from J; junction bases left unmatched: 2. CDR1 and CDR2 (germline): MNHEY, SMNVEV (reference sequence). CDR3 length equals 16 residues. Here the CDR3 reads CASSWTGGVNTGELFF. In DNA form, the CDR3 reads TGTGCCAGCAGTTGGACAGGGGGCGTGAACACCGGGGAGCTGTTTTTT.

This chain uses TRBV6-1 with TRBJ1-1; D possibly corresponds to TRBD1 (6 bases). Germline CDR1 is MNHNS and CDR2 is SASEGT. Between the trimmed V and J ends, which lost 6 bases and 2 bases, there was a span of 13 bases. This CDR3 spans 14 amino acids. The CDR3 nucleotides are TGTGCCAGCAGACATACAGGGTTAAACACTGAAGCTTTCTTT. This codes for CASRHTGLNTEAFF.

The chain couples TRBV28 to TRBJ1-1; D possibly corresponds to TRBD1 (5 bases). Trimming shortened V by 5 bases and J by 5 bases, and 15 bases separated the two germline ends. Germline V gene sequence: CDR1 MDHEN, CDR2 SYDVKM. CDR3 length equals 14 residues. The CDR3 region has the DNA TGTGCCAGCAGTCCCGCGGGGGAAGGGACTGAAGCTTTCTTT. Encoded protein: CASSPAGEGTEAFF.

Many counts were recorded for this clonotype. The chain carries TRBV7-9 and TRBJ2-3; D call uncertain. The CDR3 contains 12 residues. V lost 5 bases and J 4 bases, leaving 7 bases between the germline ends. Germline CDR1 is SEHNR and CDR2 is FQNEAQ (reference sequence). The CDR3 reads CASSPAADTQYF. CDR3 DNA sequence: TGTGCCAGCAGCCCCGCGGCAGATACGCAGTATTTT.

As for this clonotype: Sequence at one end of the junction differs from germline and may be a read error. The rearrangement joins TRBV9 to TRBJ1-2; 8 bases are shared with TRBD1. The CDR3 is 16 residues long. CDR1 and CDR2 from the germline V gene are SGDLS and YYNGEE. CDR3 loop: CSSSVQAQGADYGYTF. CDR3 in DNA: TGTTCCAGCAGCGTACAAGCCCAGGGGGCGGACTATGGCTACACCTTC.